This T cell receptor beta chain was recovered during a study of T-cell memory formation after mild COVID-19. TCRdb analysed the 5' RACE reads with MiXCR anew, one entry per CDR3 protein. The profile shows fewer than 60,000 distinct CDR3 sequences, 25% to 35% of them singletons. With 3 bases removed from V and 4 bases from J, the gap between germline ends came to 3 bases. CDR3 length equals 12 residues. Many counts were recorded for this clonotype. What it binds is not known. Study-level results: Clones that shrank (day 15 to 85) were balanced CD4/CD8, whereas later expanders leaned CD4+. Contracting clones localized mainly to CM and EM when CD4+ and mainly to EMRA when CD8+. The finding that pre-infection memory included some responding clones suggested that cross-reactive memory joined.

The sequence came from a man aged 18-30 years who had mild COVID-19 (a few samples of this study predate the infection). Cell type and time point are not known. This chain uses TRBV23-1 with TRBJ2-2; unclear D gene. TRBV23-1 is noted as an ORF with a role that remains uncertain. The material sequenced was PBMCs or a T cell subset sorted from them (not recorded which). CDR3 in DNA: TGCGCCAGCAGTCAGATCACCGGGGAGCTGTTTTTT. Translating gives CASSQITGELFF.